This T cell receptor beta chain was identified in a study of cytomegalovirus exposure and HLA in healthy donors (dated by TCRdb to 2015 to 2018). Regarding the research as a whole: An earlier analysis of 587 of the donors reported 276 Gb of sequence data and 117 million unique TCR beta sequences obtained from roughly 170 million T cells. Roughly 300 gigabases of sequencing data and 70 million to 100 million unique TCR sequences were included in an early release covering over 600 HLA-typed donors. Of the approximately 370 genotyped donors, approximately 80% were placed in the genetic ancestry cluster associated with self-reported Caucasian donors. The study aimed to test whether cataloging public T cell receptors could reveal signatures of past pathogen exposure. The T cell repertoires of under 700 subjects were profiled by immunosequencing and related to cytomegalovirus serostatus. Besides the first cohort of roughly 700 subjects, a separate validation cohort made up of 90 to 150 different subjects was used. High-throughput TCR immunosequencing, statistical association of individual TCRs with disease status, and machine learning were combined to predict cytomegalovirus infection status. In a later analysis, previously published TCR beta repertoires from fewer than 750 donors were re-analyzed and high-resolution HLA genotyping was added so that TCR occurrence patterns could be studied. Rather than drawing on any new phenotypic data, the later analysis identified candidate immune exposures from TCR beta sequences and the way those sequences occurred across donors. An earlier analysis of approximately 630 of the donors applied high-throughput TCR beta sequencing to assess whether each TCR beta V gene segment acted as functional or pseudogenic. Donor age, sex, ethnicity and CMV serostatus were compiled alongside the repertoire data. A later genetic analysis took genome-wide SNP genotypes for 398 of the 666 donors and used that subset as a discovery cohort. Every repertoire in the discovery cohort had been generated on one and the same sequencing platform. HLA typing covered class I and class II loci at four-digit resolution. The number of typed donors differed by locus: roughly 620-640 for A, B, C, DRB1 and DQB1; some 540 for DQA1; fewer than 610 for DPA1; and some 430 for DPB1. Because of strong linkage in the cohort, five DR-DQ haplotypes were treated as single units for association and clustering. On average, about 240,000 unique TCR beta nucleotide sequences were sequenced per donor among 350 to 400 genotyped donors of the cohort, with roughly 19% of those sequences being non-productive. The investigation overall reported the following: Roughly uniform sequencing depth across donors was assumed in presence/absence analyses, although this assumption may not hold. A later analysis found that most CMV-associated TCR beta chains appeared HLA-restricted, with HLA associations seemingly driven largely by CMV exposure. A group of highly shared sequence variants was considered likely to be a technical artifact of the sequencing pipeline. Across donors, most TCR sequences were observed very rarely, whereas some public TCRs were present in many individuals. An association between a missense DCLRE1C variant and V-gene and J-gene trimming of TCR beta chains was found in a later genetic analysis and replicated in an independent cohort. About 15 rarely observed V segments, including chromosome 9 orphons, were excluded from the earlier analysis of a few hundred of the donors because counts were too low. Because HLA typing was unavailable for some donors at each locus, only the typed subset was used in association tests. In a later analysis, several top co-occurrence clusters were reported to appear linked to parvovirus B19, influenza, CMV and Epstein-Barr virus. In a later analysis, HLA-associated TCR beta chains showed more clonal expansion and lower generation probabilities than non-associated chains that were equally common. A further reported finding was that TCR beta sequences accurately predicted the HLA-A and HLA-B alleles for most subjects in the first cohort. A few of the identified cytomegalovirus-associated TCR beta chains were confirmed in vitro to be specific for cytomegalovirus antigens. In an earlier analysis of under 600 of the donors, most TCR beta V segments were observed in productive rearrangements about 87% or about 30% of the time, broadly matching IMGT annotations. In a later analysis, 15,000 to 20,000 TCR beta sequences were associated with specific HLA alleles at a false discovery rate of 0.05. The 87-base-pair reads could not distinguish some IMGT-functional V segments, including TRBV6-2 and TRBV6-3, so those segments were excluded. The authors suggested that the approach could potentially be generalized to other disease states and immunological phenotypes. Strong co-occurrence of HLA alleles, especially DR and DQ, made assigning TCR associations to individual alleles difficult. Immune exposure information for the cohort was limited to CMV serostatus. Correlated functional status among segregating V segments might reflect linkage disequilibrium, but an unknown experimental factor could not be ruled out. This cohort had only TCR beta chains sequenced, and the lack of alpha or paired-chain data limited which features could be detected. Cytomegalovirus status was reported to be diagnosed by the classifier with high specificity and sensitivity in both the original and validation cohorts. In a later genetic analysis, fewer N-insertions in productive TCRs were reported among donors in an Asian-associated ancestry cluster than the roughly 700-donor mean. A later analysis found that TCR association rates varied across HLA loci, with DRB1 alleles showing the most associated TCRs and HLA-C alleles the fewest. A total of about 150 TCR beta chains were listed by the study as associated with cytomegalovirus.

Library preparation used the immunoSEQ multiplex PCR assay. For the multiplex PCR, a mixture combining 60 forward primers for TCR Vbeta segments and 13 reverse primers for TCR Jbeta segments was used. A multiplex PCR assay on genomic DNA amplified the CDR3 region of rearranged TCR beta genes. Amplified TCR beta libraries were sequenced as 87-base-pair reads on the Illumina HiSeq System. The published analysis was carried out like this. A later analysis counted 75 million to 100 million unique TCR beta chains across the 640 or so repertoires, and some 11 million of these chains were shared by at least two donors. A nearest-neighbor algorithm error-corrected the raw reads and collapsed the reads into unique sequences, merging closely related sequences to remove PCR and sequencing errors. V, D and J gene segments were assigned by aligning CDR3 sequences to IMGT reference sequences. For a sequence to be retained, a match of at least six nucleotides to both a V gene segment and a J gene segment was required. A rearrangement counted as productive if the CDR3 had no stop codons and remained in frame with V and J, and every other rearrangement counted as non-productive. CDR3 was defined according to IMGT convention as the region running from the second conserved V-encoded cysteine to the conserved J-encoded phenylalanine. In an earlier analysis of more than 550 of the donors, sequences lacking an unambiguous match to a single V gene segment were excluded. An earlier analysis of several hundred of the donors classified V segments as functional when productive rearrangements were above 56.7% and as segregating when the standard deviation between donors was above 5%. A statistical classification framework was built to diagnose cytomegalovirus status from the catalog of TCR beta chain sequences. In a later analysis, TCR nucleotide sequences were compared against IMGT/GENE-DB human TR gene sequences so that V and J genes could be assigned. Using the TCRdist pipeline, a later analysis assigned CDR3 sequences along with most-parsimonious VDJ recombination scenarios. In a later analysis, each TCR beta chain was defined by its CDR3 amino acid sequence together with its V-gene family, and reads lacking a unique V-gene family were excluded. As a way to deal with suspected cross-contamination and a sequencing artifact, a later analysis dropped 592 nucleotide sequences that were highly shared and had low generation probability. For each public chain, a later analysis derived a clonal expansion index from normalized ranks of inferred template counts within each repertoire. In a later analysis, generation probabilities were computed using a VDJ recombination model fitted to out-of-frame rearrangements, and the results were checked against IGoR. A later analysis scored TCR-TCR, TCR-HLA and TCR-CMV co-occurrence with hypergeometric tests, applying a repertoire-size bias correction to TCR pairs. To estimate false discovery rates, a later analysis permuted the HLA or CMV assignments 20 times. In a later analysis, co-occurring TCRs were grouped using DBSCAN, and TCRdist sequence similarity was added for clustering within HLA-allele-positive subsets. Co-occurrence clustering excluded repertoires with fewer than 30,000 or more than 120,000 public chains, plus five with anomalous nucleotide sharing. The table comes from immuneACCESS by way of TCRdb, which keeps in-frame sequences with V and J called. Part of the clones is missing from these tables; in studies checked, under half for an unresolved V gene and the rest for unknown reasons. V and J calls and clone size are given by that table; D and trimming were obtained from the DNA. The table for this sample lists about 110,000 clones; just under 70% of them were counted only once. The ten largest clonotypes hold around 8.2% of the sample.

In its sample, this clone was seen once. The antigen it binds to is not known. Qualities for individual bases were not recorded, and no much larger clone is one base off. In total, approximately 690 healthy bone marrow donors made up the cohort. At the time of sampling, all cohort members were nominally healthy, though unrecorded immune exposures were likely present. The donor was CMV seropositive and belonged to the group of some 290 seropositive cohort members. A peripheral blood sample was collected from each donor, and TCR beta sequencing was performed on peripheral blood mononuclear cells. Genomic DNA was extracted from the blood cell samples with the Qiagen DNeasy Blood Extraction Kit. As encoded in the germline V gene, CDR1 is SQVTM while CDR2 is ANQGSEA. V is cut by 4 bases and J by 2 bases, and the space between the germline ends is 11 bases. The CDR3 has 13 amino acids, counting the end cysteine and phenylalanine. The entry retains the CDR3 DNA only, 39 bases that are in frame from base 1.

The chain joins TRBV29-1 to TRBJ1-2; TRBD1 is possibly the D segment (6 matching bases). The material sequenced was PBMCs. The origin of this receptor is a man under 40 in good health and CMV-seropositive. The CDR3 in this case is CSVGLGQNYGYTF. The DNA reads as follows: TGCAGCGTTGGACTCGGACAGAACTATGGCTACACCTTC.